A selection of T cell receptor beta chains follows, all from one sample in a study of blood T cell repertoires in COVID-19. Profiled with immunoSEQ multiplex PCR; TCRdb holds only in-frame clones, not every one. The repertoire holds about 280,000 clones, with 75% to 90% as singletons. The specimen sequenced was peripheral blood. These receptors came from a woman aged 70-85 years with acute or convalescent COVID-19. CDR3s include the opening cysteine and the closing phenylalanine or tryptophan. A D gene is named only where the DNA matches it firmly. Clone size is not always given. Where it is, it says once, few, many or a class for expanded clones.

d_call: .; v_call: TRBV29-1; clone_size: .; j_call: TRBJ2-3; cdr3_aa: CSVVPTSDTQYF; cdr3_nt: TGCAGCGTTGTCCCAACATCAGATACGCAGTATTTT
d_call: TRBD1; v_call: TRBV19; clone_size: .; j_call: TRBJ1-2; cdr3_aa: CASSRTGTGDYGYTF; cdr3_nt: TGTGCCAGTAGTCGCACCGGGACAGGGGACTATGGCTACACCTTC
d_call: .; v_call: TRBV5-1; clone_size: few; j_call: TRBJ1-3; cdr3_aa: CASSLAGTGNTIYF; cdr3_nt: TGCGCCAGCAGCTTGGCAGGGACTGGAAACACCATATATTTT
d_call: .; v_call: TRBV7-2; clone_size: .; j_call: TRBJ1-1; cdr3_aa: CASSFTRAEAFF; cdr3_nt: TGTGCCAGCAGCTTTACACGGGCTGAAGCTTTCTTT
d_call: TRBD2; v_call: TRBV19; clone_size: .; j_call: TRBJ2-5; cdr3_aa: CASSIGTSGAYQETQYF; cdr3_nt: TGTGCCAGTAGTATAGGGACTAGCGGGGCCTACCAAGAGACCCAGTACTTC
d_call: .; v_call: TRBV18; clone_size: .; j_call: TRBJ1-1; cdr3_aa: CASSRRELNTEAFF; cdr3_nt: TGTGCCAGCTCACGGAGGGAGCTGAACACTGAAGCTTTCTTT
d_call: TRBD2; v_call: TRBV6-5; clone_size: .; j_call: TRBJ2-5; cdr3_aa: CASSYSSLRGSETQYF; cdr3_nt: TGTGCCAGCAGTTACTCGAGTTTGCGGGGGAGCGAGACCCAGTACTTC
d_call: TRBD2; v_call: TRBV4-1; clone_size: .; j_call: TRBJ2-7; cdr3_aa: CASSQDWGGVGGTDEQYF; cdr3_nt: TGCGCCAGCAGCCAAGATTGGGGGGGGGTTGGAGGGACGGACGAGCAGTACTTC
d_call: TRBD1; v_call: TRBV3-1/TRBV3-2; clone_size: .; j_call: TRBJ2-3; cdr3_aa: CASSQGPPGQGKRDTQYF; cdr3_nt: TGTGCCAGCAGCCAAGGTCCCCCTGGACAGGGGAAAAGAGATACGCAGTATTTT
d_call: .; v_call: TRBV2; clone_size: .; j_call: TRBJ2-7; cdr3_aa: CASSSAREQYF; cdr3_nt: TGTGCCAGCAGTTCCGCCAGAGAGCAGTACTTC
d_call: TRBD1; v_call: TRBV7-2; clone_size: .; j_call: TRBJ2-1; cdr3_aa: CASSDRWTGSYNEQFF; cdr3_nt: TGTGCCAGCAGCGATCGTTGGACAGGTTCCTACAATGAGCAGTTCTTC
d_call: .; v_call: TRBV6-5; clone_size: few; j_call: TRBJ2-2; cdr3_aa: CASSPVEVGTGELFF; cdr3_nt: TGTGCCAGCAGCCCCGTGGAGGTTGGCACCGGGGAGCTGTTTTTT
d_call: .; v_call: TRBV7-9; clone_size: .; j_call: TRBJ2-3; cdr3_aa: CASSRYQGSSTDTQYF; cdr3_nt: TGTGCCAGCAGCCGGTACCAGGGTTCTAGCACAGATACGCAGTATTTT
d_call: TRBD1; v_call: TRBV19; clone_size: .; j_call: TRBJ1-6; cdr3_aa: CASSRDRLLSPLHF; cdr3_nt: TGTGCCAGTAGTCGGGACAGGTTACTTTCACCCCTCCACTTT
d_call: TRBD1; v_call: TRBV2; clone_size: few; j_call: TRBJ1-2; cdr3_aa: CATRQGDGGYTF; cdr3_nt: TGTGCCACGAGACAGGGGGATGGGGGCTACACCTTC
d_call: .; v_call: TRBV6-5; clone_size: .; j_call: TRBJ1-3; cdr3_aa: CASNRGGPGNTIYF; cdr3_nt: TGTGCCAGCAACCGGGGGGGGCCTGGAAACACCATATATTTT
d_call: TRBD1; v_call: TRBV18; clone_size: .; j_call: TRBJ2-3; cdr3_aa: CASSPPGTGYTDTQYF; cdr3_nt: TGTGCCAGCTCACCCCCCGGGACAGGGTACACAGATACGCAGTATTTT
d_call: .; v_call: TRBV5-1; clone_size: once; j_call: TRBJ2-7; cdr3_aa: CASSLSTGRNEQYF; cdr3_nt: TGCGCCAGCAGCTTATCTACAGGGAGAAACGAGCAGTACTTC
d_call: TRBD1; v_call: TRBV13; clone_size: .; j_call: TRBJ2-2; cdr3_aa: CASSLTGGETIF; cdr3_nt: TGTGCCAGCAGCTTAACAGGGGGTGAAACGATTTTT
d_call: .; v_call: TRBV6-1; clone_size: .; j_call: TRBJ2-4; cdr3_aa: CASSEAWGRDIQYF; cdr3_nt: TGTGCCAGCAGTGAAGCATGGGGCCGAGACATTCAGTACTTC
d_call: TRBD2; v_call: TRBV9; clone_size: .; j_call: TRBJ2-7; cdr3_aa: CASSPAGGGGKNEQYF; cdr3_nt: TGTGCCAGCAGCCCTGCGGGTGGGGGGGGTAAGAACGAGCAGTACTTC
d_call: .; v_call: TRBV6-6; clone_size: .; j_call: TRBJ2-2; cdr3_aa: CASSYSKGSDGELFF; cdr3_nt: TGTGCCAGCAGTTACTCGAAGGGGTCGGACGGGGAGCTGTTTTTT
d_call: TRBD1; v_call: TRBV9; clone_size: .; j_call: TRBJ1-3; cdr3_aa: CASSVGPRDRSYF; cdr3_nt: TGTGCCAGCAGCGTAGGACCCCGGGACAGGTCCTATTTT
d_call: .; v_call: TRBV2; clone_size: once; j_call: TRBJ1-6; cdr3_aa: CASSELAGNSPLHF; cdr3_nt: TGTGCCAGCAGTGAACTTGCAGGGAATTCACCCCTCCACTTT
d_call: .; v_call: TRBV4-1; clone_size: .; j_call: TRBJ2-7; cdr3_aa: CASSQLSGTHYEQYF; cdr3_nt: TGCGCCAGCAGCCAGCTCTCCGGGACTCATTACGAGCAGTACTTC
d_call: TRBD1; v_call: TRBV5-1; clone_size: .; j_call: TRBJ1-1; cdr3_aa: CASSSGTGANTEAFF; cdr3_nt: TGCGCCAGCAGCTCTGGAACAGGGGCGAACACTGAAGCTTTCTTT
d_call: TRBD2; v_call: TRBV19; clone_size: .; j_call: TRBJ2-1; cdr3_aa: CASSMGSGALNEQFF; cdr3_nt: TGTGCCAGTAGTATGGGTAGCGGGGCGCTCAATGAGCAGTTCTTC
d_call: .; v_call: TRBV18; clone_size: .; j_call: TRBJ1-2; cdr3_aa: CASSPFDSTNYGYTF; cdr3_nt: TGTGCCAGCTCACCCTTTGACAGTACGAACTATGGCTACACCTTC
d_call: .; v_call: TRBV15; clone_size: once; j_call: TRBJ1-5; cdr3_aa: CATSRDGQTNQPQHF; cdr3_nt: TGTGCCACCAGCAGAGATGGACAAACGAATCAGCCCCAGCATTTT
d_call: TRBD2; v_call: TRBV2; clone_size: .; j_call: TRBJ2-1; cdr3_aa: CASRAQTSGGAGEQFF; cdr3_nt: TGTGCCAGCAGGGCACAGACTAGCGGGGGGGCGGGTGAGCAGTTCTTC
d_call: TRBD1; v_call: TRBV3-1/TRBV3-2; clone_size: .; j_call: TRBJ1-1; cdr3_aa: CASSRTGNTEAFF; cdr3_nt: TGTGCCAGCAGCCGGACAGGGAACACTGAAGCTTTCTTT
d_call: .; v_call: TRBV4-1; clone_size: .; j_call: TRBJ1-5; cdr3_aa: CASSQESQVWQPQHF; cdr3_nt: TGCGCCAGCAGCCAAGAATCACAGGTTTGGCAGCCCCAGCATTTT
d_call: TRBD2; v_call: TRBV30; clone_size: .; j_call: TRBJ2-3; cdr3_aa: CAWSKGLAGGRSTQYF; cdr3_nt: TGTGCCTGGAGTAAGGGACTAGCGGGGGGGCGCAGTACGCAGTATTTT
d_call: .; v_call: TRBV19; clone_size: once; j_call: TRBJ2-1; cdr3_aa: CASSISGIYNEQFF; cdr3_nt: TGTGCCAGTAGTATCTCAGGTATCTACAATGAGCAGTTCTTC
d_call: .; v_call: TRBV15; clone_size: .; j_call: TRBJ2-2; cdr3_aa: CATSSHSGALTGELFF; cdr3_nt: TGTGCCACCAGCAGCCATTCAGGGGCCCTCACCGGGGAGCTGTTTTTT
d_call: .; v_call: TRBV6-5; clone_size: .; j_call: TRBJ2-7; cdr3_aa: CASSLGGTSYEQYF; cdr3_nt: TGTGCCAGCAGCCTTGGGGGCACCTCCTACGAGCAGTACTTC